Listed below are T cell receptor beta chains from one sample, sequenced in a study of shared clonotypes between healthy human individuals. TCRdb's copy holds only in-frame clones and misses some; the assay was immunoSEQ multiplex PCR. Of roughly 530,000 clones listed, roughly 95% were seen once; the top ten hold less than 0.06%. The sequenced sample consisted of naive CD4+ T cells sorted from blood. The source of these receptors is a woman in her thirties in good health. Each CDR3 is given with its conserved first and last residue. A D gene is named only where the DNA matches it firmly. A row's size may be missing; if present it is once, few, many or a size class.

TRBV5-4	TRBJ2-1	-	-	CASSPEAWSTNEQFF	TGTGCCAGCAGCCCGGAGGCATGGTCTACGAATGAGCAGTTCTTC
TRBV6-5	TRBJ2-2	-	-	CASSYSSLLNTGELFF	TGTGCCAGCAGTTACTCCTCCCTTTTGAACACCGGGGAGCTGTTTTTT
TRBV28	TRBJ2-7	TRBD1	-	CASVAGTGSWYEQYF	TGTGCCAGTGTAGCCGGGACAGGGAGTTGGTACGAGCAGTACTTC
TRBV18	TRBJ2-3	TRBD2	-	CASSPLAGASTDTQYF	TGTGCCAGCTCACCCCTAGCGGGAGCGAGCACAGATACGCAGTATTTT
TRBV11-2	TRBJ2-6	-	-	CASSPLSGANVLTF	TGTGCCAGCAGCCCCCTCTCTGGGGCCAACGTCCTGACTTTC
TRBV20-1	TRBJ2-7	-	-	CSASGTYEQYF	TGCAGTGCTAGCGGGACTTACGAGCAGTACTTC
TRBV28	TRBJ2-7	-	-	CASSLSLGSYEQYF	TGTGCCAGCAGTTTATCCCTGGGCTCCTACGAGCAGTACTTC
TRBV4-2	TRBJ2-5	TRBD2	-	CASSLAGGPGETQYF	TGTGCCAGCAGCTTGGCGGGAGGGCCGGGAGAGACCCAGTACTTC
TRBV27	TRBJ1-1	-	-	CASRDLGGTEAFF	TGTGCCAGCAGAGACCTTGGTGGAACTGAAGCTTTCTTT
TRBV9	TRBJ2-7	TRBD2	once	CASSSGTSGLEQYF	TGTGCCAGCAGCTCAGGGACTAGCGGCCTCGAGCAGTACTTC
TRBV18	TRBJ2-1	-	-	CASSPGLITALVF	TGTGCCAGCTCACCAGGACTCATAACGGCCTTGGTCTTC
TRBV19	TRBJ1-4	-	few	CASSTLGGLEKLFF	TGTGCCAGTAGTACCCTCGGGGGGCTTGAAAAACTGTTTTTT
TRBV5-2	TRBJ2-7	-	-	CASSLVGSREQYF	TGTGCCAGCAGCCTCGTCGGGAGTCGCGAGCAGTACTTC
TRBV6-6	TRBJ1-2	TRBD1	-	CASSYSPRTGQTF	TGTGCCAGCAGTTACTCGCCCAGGACAGGGCAGACCTTC
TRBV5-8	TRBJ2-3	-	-	CASSLPILARITDTQYF	TGTGCCAGCAGCCTACCCATACTAGCTAGGATCACAGATACGCAGTATTTT
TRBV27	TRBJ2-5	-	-	CASSPLGSKTQYF	TGTGCCAGCAGTCCGCTAGGGTCCAAGACCCAGTACTTC
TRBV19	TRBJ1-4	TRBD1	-	CASSPGQTNEKLFF	TGTGCCAGTAGTCCGGGACAGACAAATGAAAAACTGTTTTTT
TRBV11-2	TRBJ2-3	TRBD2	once	CASGTSGKLTDTQYF	TGTGCCAGCGGGACTAGCGGGAAACTAACAGATACGCAGTATTTT
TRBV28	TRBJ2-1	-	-	CASSLIDSYNEQFF	TGTGCCAGCAGTTTGATAGATTCCTACAATGAGCAGTTCTTC
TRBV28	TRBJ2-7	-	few	CASSTSSRHNYF	TGTGCCAGCAGTACCTCCTCAAGACACAACTACTTC
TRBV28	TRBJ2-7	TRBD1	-	CASSKGQATYEQYF	TGTGCCAGCAGTAAGGGACAGGCGACCTACGAGCAGTACTTC
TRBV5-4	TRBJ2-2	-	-	CASSSGPSPTGELFF	TGTGCCAGCAGCTCAGGGCCCTCTCCGACCGGGGAGCTGTTTTTT